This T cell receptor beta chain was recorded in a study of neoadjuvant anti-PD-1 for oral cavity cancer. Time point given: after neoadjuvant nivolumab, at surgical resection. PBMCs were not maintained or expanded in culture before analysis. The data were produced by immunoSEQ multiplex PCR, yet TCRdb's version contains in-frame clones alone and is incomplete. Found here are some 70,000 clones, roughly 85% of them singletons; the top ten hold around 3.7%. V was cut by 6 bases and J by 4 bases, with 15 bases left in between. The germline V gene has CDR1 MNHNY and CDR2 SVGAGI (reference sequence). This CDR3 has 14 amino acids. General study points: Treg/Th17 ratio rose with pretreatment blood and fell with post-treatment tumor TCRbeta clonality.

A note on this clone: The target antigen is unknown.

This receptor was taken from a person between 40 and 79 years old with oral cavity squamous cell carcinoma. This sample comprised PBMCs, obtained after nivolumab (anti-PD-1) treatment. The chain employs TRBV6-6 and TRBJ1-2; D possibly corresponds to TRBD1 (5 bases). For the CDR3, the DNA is TGTGCCAGCAGCTCAGTACGGGGCTCCTATGGCTACACCTTC. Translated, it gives CASSSVRGSYGYTF.